This TCR beta chain was sequenced during a study of shared clonotypes between healthy human individuals. The quantity of DNA used in unsorted PBMC replicate PCRs was approximately 300 ng, corresponding to tens of thousands of T cell genomes. Ten immunoSEQ deep assay plates were used to sequence unsorted PBMC DNA. Libraries were prepared by immunoSEQ multiplex PCR; TCRdb keeps only in-frame clonotypes and omits some of them. Of roughly 500,000 clones listed, 76% are singletons. In its sample, this clone was seen a few times. This clonotype originated in a woman between 35 and 50 years old in good health. Some clones in this sample may be carry-over from other donors' samples. The sample consisted of PBMCs.

CDR3 sequence (DNA): TGTGCCAGCAGCCTCCTGACGTACACTAGCACAGATACGCAGTATTTT. It is translated as CASSLLTYTSTDTQYF. This chain connects TRBV5-4 to TRBJ2-3, with no clear D. CDR1 and CDR2 from the germline V gene are SGHNT and YYREEE (reference sequence). This CDR3 is built from 16 residues. Deletions cut 4 bases from V and 0 bases from J, with 15 bases between.